Listed here is a single TCR beta chain. This record belongs to a study of chemoradiotherapy in HPV16-positive cancers. With 3 bases removed from V and 5 bases from J, the gap between germline ends came to 19 bases. The CDR3 is 16 residues long. Per the germline V gene, CDR1 is SGHTA and CDR2 is FQGNSA. The data were produced by immunoSEQ multiplex PCR, yet TCRdb's version contains in-frame clones alone and is incomplete. Of about 6,500 clones listed, 75% to 95% are singletons. Source: blood, taken from a patient who underwent chemoradiotherapy. The J gene is TRBJ1-2, the V gene TRBV7-2; weak D call: TRBD1 (5 bases). This receptor was taken from a human donor with HPV-associated anogenital cancer. CDR3 sequence: CASSFAPGALVYGYTF. Here the CDR3 DNA reads TGTGCCAGCAGCTTTGCCCCCGGGGCTCTGGTGTATGGCTACACCTTC.